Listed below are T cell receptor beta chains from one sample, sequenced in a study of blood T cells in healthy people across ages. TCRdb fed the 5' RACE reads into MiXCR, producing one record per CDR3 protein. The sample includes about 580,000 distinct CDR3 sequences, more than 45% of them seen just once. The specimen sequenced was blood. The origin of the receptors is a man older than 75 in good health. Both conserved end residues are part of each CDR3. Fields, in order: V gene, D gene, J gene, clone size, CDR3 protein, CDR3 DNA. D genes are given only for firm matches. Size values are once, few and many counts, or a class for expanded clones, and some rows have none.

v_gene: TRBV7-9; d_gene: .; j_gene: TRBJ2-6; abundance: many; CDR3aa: CASSLVLPGANVLTF; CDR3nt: TGTGCCAGCAGCTTAGTTCTCCCTGGGGCCAACGTCCTGACTTTC
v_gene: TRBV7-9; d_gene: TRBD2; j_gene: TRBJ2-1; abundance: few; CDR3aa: CASSSTSGRTARYNEQFF; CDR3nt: TGTGCCAGCAGCTCGACTAGCGGGCGGACGGCCCGTTACAATGAGCAGTTCTTC
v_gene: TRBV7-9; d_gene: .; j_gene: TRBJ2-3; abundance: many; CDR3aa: CASSLEFFPYF; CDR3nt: TGTGCCAGCAGCTTAGAGTTTTTCCCGTATTTT
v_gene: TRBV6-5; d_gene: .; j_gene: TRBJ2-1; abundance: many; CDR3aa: CASSYSLSAVYNEQFF; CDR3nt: TGTGCCAGCAGTTACTCGCTCTCGGCCGTTTACAATGAGCAGTTCTTC
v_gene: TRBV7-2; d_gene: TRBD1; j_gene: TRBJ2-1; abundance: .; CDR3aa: CASSLQGAQETQFF; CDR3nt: TGTGCCAGCAGCTTACAGGGGGCCCAAGAGACCCAGTTCTTC
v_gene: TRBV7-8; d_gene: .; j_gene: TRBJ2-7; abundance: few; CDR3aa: CASSKHRVPHEQYF; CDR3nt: TGTGCCAGCAGCAAACACAGGGTTCCCCACGAGCAGTACTTC
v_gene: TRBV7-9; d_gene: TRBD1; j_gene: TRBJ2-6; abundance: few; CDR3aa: CASSTGTGRSGANVLTF; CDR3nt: TGTGCCAGCAGCACCGGGACAGGTCGCTCTGGGGCCAACGTCCTGACTTTC
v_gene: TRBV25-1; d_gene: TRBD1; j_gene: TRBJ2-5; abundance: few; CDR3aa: CASSDPTGGFEETQYF; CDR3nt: TGTGCCAGCAGTGACCCGACAGGGGGCTTCGAAGAGACCCAGTACTTC
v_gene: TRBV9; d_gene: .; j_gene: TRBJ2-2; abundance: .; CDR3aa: CASSVVDTGELFF; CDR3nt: TGTGCCAGCAGCGTAGTAGACACCGGGGAGCTGTTTTTT
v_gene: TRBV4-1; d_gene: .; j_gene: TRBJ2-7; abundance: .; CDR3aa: CASSQEPGTYEQYF; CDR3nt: TGCGCCAGCAGCCAAGAACCCGGAACCTACGAGCAGTACTTC
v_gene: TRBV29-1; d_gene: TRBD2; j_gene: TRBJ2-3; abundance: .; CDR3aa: CSVDMRESTDTQYF; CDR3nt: TGCAGCGTTGATATGCGGGAGAGCACAGATACGCAGTATTTT
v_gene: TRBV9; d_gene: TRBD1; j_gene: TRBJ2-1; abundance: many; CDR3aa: CASSAGDSYNEQFF; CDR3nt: TGTGCCAGCAGCGCCGGGGACAGCTACAATGAGCAGTTCTTC
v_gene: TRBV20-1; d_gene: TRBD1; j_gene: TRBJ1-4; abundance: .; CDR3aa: CSAREGDSGEKLFF; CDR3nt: TGCAGTGCTAGGGAGGGGGACAGCGGAGAAAAACTGTTTTTT
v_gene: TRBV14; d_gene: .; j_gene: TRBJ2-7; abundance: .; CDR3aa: CASSLPTASSYEQYF; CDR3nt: TGTGCCAGCAGCCTTCCGACAGCGAGCTCCTACGAGCAGTACTTC
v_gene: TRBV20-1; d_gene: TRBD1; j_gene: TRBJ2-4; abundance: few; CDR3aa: CSAKGQSSPLAKNIQYF; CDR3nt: TGCAGTGCTAAGGGACAGAGTTCCCCTCTAGCCAAAAACATTCAGTACTTC
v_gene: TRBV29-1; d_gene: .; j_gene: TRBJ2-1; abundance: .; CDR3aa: CSVLEGPSYNEQFF; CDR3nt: TGCAGCGTTCTTGAGGGCCCATCCTACAATGAGCAGTTCTTC
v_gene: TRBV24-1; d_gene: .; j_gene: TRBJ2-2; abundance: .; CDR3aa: CATGRGQLTGELFF; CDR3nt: TGTGCCACCGGCCGGGGACAACTTACCGGGGAGCTGTTTTTT
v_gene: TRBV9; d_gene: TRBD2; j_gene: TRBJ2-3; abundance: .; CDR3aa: CASSALVEAGRGSTQYF; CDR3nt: TGTGCCAGCAGCGCCCTGGTTGAAGCGGGGCGGGGGAGTACGCAGTATTTT
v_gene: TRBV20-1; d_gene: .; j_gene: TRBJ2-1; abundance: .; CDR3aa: CSANLGRNEQFF; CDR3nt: TGCAGTGCTAATCTAGGGAGGAATGAGCAGTTCTTC
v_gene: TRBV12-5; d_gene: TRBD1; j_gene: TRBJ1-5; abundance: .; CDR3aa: CASGFDTGGSRNQPQHF; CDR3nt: TGTGCTAGTGGTTTTGACACAGGGGGAAGTAGGAATCAGCCCCAGCATTTT
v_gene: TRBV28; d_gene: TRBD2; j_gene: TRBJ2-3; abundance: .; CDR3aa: CASSFPPGGGTDTQYF; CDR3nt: TGTGCCAGCAGTTTCCCGCCCGGGGGGGGCACAGATACGCAGTATTTT
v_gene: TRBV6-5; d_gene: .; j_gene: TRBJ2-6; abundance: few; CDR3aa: CASSSLSSGANVLTF; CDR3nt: TGTGCCAGCAGTTCCCTCAGCTCTGGGGCCAACGTCCTGACTTTC
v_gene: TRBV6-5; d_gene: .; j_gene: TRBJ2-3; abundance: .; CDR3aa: CASSSQGLAQYF; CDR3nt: TGTGCCAGCAGTTCACAGGGCCTCGCGCAGTATTTT
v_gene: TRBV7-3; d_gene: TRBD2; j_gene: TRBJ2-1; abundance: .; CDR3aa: CASSLEGPGLAGGQFF; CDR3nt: TGTGCCAGCAGCTTAGAAGGTCCGGGACTAGCGGGGGGGCAGTTCTTC
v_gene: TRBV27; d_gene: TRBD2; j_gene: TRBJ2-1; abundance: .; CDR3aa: CASSQTASGSHDNEQFF; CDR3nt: TGTGCCAGCAGCCAAACCGCTAGCGGGTCCCACGACAATGAGCAGTTCTTC
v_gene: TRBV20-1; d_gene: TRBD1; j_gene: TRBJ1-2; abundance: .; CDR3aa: CSPAQPSGTGTPNYGYTF; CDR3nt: TGCAGTCCTGCCCAACCTTCCGGGACAGGGACTCCTAACTATGGCTACACCTTC
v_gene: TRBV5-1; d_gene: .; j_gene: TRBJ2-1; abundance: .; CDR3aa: CASSLGPAVYNEQFF; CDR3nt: TGCGCCAGCAGCTTGGGGCCAGCGGTCTACAATGAGCAGTTCTTC